This TCR beta chain comes out of a study of blood T cells in healthy people across ages. Study-level results: Investigators treated diversity estimates from one million T cells as underestimates. Lack of knowledge of donor CMV status possibly confounded expanded clonotype changes.

Isolation yielded PBMCs, at least 6 million per sample, in every case. PCR was performed a second time for about 7 to 12 cycles using a sample-barcoded 5' primer and a J-beta primer mix. TCRdb fed the 5' RACE reads into MiXCR, producing one record per CDR3 protein. The table shows around 1.1 million distinct CDR3 sequences, with 30% to 40% occurring only once. As to this clonotype: What it binds is not known.

This CDR3 contains 13 residues. Trimming cost V 5 bases and J 12 bases, with 14 bases left between them. This receptor was obtained from a man younger than 35 in good health. The gene calls are TRBV12-3 or TRBV12-4 and TRBJ1-6; weak D call: TRBD1 (5 bases). The source material was blood. The CDR3 nucleotides read TGTGCCAGCAGTCTAGACCAGGGTGGACCCCTCCACTTT. This sequence encodes CASSLDQGGPLHF.